The rows below give T cell receptor beta chains drawn from one sample of a study of blood T cell repertoires in COVID-19. Sequencing used immunoSEQ multiplex PCR; TCRdb keeps in-frame clones, though not all of them. The sample shows hundreds of thousands of clones, 75% to 90% of them seen only once. Sequenced: peripheral blood. The receptors derive from a man between 18 and 35 years old with active or convalescent COVID-19. The CDR3 runs from the conserved cysteine through the conserved F or W. The D gene is left open where the match is weak. The listing skips clone size in some rows; elsewhere it reads once, few, many or a size class.

j_call | v_call | cdr3_length | clone_size | d_call | cdr3_aa | cdr3_nt
TRBJ2-1 | TRBV9 | 16 | once | TRBD2 | CASSSDSGRITNEQFF | TGTGCCAGCAGCTCCGATAGCGGGAGAATCACCAATGAGCAGTTCTTC
TRBJ1-4 | TRBV28 | 15 | few | . | CASSLGETTNEKLFF | TGTGCCAGCAGTTTAGGAGAAACAACTAATGAAAAACTGTTTTTT
TRBJ2-1 | TRBV14 | 16 | . | TRBD2 | CASSPGLAVMYNEQFF | TGTGCCAGCAGCCCGGGACTAGCGGTAATGTACAATGAGCAGTTCTTC
TRBJ1-2 | TRBV28 | 13 | once | TRBD1 | CASRPQGALGYTF | TGTGCCAGCAGACCTCAGGGGGCTCTTGGCTACACCTTC
TRBJ2-3 | TRBV6-5 | 16 | . | TRBD2 | CASSHSSGLGTDTQYF | TGTGCCAGCAGTCACTCTAGCGGTTTAGGCACAGATACGCAGTATTTT
TRBJ1-3 | TRBV9 | 16 | . | . | CASTLGSGFSGNTIYF | TGTGCCAGCACCTTGGGGTCGGGGTTCTCTGGAAACACCATATATTTT
TRBJ1-5 | TRBV2 | 13 | . | . | CASSAESNQPQHF | TGTGCCAGCAGTGCGGAGTCCAATCAGCCCCAGCATTTT
TRBJ1-5 | TRBV5-8 | 16 | . | . | CASRTRRAGQSQPQHF | TGTGCCAGCAGAACCAGGAGGGCAGGTCAGTCTCAGCCCCAGCATTTT
TRBJ2-2 | TRBV25-1 | 15 | . | TRBD2 | CASSVIAGNTGELFF | TGTGCCAGCAGTGTAATAGCGGGAAACACCGGGGAGCTGTTTTTT
TRBJ2-7 | TRBV18 | 16 | . | . | CASSPRQGLTSYEQYF | TGTGCCAGCTCACCTCGGCAGGGCCTTACCTCCTACGAGCAGTACTTC
TRBJ2-7 | TRBV5-1 | 16 | . | TRBD1 | CASAPSTGGSYYEQYF | TGCGCCAGCGCGCCATCGACAGGGGGCTCATACTACGAGCAGTACTTC
TRBJ2-3 | TRBV19 | 17 | few | . | CASSIDRYSITTDTQYF | TGTGCCAGTAGTATAGATCGATACTCCATCACCACAGATACGCAGTATTTT
TRBJ2-7 | TRBV6-6 | 15 | . | . | CASTPTGSYTYEQYF | TGTGCCAGCACACCTACAGGGTCTTACACCTACGAGCAGTACTTC
TRBJ1-1 | TRBV7-2 | 13 | . | . | CASSLALNTEAFF | TGTGCCAGCAGCTTGGCCTTGAACACTGAAGCTTTCTTT
TRBJ2-7 | TRBV5-1 | 15 | . | TRBD1 | CASSSPGTGSYEQYF | TGCGCCAGCAGCTCTCCGGGGACAGGGTCCTACGAGCAGTACTTC
TRBJ2-7 | TRBV5-1 | 15 | . | TRBD1 | CASSGSGTGEPEQYF | TGCGCCAGCAGCGGCTCCGGGACAGGGGAGCCCGAGCAGTACTTC
TRBJ2-1 | TRBV18 | 15 | . | . | CASSPGGVSYNEQFF | TGTGCCAGCTCACCAGGGGGCGTTTCCTACAATGAGCAGTTCTTC
TRBJ1-5 | TRBV6-2/TRBV6-3 | 18 | . | TRBD1 | CASSYTLGGTGAYQPQHF | TGTGCCAGCAGTTACACCCTCGGGGGGACAGGGGCGTATCAGCCCCAGCATTTT
TRBJ2-1 | TRBV7-2 | 15 | . | TRBD2 | CASSLEGLAGYEQFF | TGTGCCAGCAGCTTAGAGGGACTAGCGGGGTATGAGCAGTTCTTC
TRBJ2-1 | TRBV3-1/TRBV3-2 | 14 | . | . | CASSRWQGYNEQFF | TGTGCCAGCAGCCGATGGCAGGGCTACAATGAGCAGTTCTTC
TRBJ1-2 | TRBV14 | 15 | . | TRBD1 | CASSPFGQANYGYTF | TGTGCCAGCAGCCCCTTCGGACAGGCAAACTATGGCTACACCTTC
TRBJ1-2 | TRBV7-9 | 15 | . | TRBD1 | CASSLDGTGSYGYTF | TGTGCCAGCAGCTTAGATGGGACAGGTTCATATGGCTACACCTTC
TRBJ2-1 | TRBV27 | 15 | . | . | CASSLSRTTYNEQFF | TGTGCCAGCAGTTTATCCAGGACAACTTACAATGAGCAGTTCTTC
TRBJ1-3 | TRBV18 | 17 | few | . | CASSPTSQGIGGNTIYF | TGTGCCAGCTCACCAACTTCCCAGGGGATAGGTGGAAACACCATATATTTT
TRBJ1-2 | TRBV5-1 | 15 | . | . | CASSLNTGLGYGYTF | TGCGCCAGCAGCTTGAATACAGGCTTAGGCTATGGCTACACCTTC
TRBJ2-1 | TRBV7-6 | 16 | . | . | CASSLGQGLSSGEQFF | TGTGCCAGCAGCTTAGGTCAGGGTCTCTCTAGTGGTGAGCAGTTCTTC
TRBJ1-2 | TRBV12-3/TRBV12-4 | 13 | . | TRBD1 | CASRTGGAYGYTF | TGTGCCAGCAGGACAGGGGGCGCCTATGGCTACACCTTC
TRBJ2-1 | TRBV7-6 | 15 | . | TRBD2 | CASSSLAGAYNEQFF | TGTGCCAGCAGCTCACTAGCGGGAGCCTACAATGAGCAGTTCTTC
TRBJ2-2 | TRBV3-1/TRBV3-2 | 17 | few | TRBD2 | CASSQVSSGRATGELFF | TGTGCCAGCAGCCAAGTATCAAGCGGGAGGGCCACCGGGGAGCTGTTTTTT
TRBJ2-2 | TRBV15 | 18 | . | TRBD2 | CATSRDQLLAGVTGELFF | TGTGCCACCAGCAGAGACCAACTTCTAGCGGGAGTTACCGGGGAGCTGTTTTTT
TRBJ2-7 | TRBV4-3 | 16 | . | . | CASSPKRSGSSYEQYF | TGCGCCAGCAGTCCCAAGAGATCGGGGTCGTCCTATGAGCAGTACTTC
TRBJ2-1 | TRBV5-6 | 17 | . | TRBD2 | CASCSGRARWGDNEQFF | TGTGCCAGCTGTAGCGGGAGGGCCCGTTGGGGAGACAATGAGCAGTTCTTC
TRBJ1-2 | TRBV7-2 | 15 | . | TRBD1 | CASSSSGTGDYGYTF | TGTGCCAGCAGTTCCTCCGGGACAGGGGACTATGGCTACACCTTC
TRBJ2-7 | TRBV5-1 | 15 | . | . | CASSPEFRDSYEQYF | TGCGCCAGCAGCCCCGAATTCCGGGACTCCTACGAGCAGTACTTC
TRBJ1-4 | TRBV5-6 | 16 | . | . | CASSLGVKEVDEKLFF | TGTGCCAGCAGCTTAGGGGTCAAGGAAGTCGATGAAAAACTGTTTTTT
TRBJ2-3 | TRBV5-1 | 14 | . | . | CASSLEWGADTQYF | TGCGCCAGCAGCTTGGAGTGGGGGGCAGATACGCAGTATTTT